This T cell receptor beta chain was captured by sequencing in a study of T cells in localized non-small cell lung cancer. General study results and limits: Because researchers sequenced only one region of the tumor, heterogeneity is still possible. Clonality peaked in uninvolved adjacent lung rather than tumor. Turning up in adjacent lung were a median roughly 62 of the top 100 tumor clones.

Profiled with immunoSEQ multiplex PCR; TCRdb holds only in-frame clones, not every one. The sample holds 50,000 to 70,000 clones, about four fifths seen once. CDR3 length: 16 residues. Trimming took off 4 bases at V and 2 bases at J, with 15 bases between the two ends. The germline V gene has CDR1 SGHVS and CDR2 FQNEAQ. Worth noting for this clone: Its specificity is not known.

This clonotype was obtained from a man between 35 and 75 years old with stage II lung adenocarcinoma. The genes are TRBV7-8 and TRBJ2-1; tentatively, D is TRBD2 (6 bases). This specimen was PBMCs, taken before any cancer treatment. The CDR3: CASSSRRDFPYNEQFF. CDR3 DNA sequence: TGTGCCAGCAGCTCCCGCCGGGACTTTCCCTACAATGAGCAGTTCTTC.